This paragraph reports one T cell receptor (beta chain). This specimen belongs to a study of blood T cell repertoires in COVID-19. Study-wide context: The analysed material was cDNA or gDNA that came from T cells, B-cell-depleted T cells, or PBMCs.

The CDR3 spans 15 residues. The germline V gene encodes CDR1 SGHTA and CDR2 FQGTGA. Trimming pared 4 bases from V and 7 bases from J, leaving 14 bases between. The method was immunoSEQ multiplex PCR; TCRdb's version includes in-frame clones alone and lacks a portion of them. The data contain hundreds of thousands of clones, 83% of them singletons. The clonotype comes from a woman in her forties with active or convalescent COVID-19. The sequencing sample was made of peripheral blood. The chain couples TRBV7-3 to TRBJ1-6; weak D call: TRBD1 (6 bases). Written as DNA, the CDR3 is TGTGCCAGCAGCTCACTGGGGGGGACAAATTCACCCCTCCACTTT. This encodes CASSSLGGTNSPLHF.